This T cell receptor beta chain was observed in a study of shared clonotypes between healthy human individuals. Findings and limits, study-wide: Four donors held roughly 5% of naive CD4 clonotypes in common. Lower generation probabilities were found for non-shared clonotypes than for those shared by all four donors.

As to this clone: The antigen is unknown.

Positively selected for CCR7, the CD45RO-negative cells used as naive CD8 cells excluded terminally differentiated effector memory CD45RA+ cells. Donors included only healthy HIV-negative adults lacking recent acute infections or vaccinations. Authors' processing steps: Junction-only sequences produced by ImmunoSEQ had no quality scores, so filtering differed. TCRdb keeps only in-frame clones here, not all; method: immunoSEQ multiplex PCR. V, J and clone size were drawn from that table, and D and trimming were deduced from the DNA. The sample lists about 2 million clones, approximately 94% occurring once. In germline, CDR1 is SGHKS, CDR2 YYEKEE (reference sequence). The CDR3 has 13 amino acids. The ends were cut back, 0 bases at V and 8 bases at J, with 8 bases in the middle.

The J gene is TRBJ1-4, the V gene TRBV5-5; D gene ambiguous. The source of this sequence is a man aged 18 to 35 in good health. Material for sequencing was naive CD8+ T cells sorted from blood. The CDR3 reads CASSLGLGEKLFF. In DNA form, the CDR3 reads TGTGCCAGCAGCTTGGGACTCGGAGAAAAACTGTTTTTT.